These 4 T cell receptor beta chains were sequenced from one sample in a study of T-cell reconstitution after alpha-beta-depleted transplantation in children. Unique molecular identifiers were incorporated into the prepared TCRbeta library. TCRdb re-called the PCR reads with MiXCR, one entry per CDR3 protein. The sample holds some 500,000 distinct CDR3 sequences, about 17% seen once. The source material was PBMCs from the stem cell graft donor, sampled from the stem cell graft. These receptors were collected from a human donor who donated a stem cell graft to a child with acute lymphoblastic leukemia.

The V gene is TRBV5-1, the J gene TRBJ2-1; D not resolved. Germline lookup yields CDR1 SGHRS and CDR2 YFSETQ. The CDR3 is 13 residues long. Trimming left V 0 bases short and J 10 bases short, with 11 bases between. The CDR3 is CASSLDGVMEQFF. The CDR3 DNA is TGCGCCAGCAGCTTGGATGGGGTCATGGAGCAGTTCTTC.

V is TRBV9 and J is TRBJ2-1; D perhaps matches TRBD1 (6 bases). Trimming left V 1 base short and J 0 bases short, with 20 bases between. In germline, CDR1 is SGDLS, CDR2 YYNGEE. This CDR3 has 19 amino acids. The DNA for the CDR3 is TGTGCCAGCAGCGTACCCCTGGGGGTAAACAGGGCCTCCTACAATGAGCAGTTCTTC. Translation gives CASSVPLGVNRASYNEQFF.

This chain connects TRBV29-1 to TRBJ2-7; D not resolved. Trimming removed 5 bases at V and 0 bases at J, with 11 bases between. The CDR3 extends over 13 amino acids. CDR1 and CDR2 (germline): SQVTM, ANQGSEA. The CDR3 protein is CSVMPRVSYEQYF. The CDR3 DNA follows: TGCAGCGTTATGCCAAGGGTCTCCTACGAGCAGTACTTC.

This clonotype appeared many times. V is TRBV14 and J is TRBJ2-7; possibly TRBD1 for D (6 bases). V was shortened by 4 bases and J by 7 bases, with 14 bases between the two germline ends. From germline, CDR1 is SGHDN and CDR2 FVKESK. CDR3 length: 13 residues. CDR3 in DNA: TGTGCCAGCAGCCCCGACAGGTTGCGGGAGCAGTACTTC. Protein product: CASSPDRLREQYF.